The T cell receptor beta chain under discussion was sequenced for a study of blood T cell repertoires in COVID-19. Germline values: CDR1 WNHNN, CDR2 SYGVQD (reference sequence). The V gene end was trimmed by 4 bases and the J gene end by 3 bases; junction bases not matched to a gene: 3. The CDR3 length is 14 residues. The method was immunoSEQ multiplex PCR; TCRdb's version includes in-frame clones alone and lacks a portion of them. In the table there are about 50,000 clones, roughly 89% of which are singletons. Followed longitudinally, the Seattle patients had been enrolled during active infection. The J gene is TRBJ2-7, the V gene TRBV10-1; 10 bases fit TRBD1. The source is a woman aged 60-75 years with COVID-19, enrolled during active disease. The sample comprised peripheral blood. CDR3 sequence: CASSVRTGGYEQYF. The CDR3 DNA reads TGCGCCAGCAGTGTAAGGACAGGGGGCTACGAGCAGTACTTC.